The rows below give T cell receptor beta chains drawn from one sample of a study of T cells in Graves' hyperthyroidism and ophthalmopathy. TCRdb redid the calling of the multiplex PCR reads with MiXCR, one entry per CDR3 protein. The sample records under 300,000 distinct CDR3 sequences, about 16% being singletons. The specimen was blood. All receptors derive from a woman aged 50 to 60 with Graves' hyperthyroidism that later progressed to Graves' ophthalmopathy. Both conserved end residues are part of each CDR3. The order of the fields is J gene, D gene, clone size, V gene, CDR3 protein, CDR3 DNA. The D gene is left open where the match is weak. Clone size appears in some rows only: once, few, many, or a class for an expanded clone.

j_call: TRBJ2-1
d_call: TRBD2
clone_size: many
v_call: TRBV11-2
cdr3_aa: CASSRGGNEQFF
cdr3_nt: TGTGCCAGCAGCCGGGGGGGTAATGAGCAGTTCTTC

j_call: TRBJ2-7
d_call: NA
clone_size: NA
v_call: TRBV3-1
cdr3_aa: CASSQDPRYEQYF
cdr3_nt: TGTGCCAGCAGCCAAGATCCTCGGTACGAGCAGTACTTC

j_call: TRBJ2-7
d_call: TRBD1
clone_size: NA
v_call: TRBV29-1
cdr3_aa: CSVANSGQGTHHEQYF
cdr3_nt: TGCAGCGTAGCCAACTCTGGACAGGGAACCCACCACGAGCAGTACTTC

j_call: TRBJ1-1
d_call: NA
clone_size: many
v_call: TRBV6-1
cdr3_aa: CASSPGWDTEAFF
cdr3_nt: TGTGCCAGCAGCCCGGGGTGGGACACTGAAGCTTTCTTT

j_call: TRBJ2-3
d_call: TRBD1
clone_size: many
v_call: TRBV20-1
cdr3_aa: CSAFGTGEGDTQYF
cdr3_nt: TGCAGTGCCTTTGGGACAGGGGAGGGGGATACGCAGTATTTT

j_call: TRBJ2-7
d_call: NA
clone_size: many
v_call: TRBV2
cdr3_aa: CASTRPARPLYEQYF
cdr3_nt: TGTGCCAGCACCCGCCCGGCCAGACCTCTCTACGAGCAGTACTTC

j_call: TRBJ2-5
d_call: TRBD2
clone_size: many
v_call: TRBV2
cdr3_aa: CASSGGGLRETQYF
cdr3_nt: TGTGCCAGCAGCGGGGGGGGACTCCGAGAGACCCAGTACTTC

j_call: TRBJ2-7
d_call: NA
clone_size: few
v_call: TRBV18
cdr3_aa: CASSPGPGVEQYF
cdr3_nt: TGTGCCAGCTCGCCGGGACCAGGGGTCGAGCAGTACTTC

j_call: TRBJ1-5
d_call: NA
clone_size: few
v_call: TRBV4-1
cdr3_aa: CASSPRQDSRPQHF
cdr3_nt: TGCGCCAGCAGCCCCCGACAGGATTCTCGGCCCCAGCATTTT

j_call: TRBJ2-5
d_call: NA
clone_size: many
v_call: TRBV12-3/TRBV12-4
cdr3_aa: CASSFGYVETQYF
cdr3_nt: TGTGCCAGCAGTTTTGGGTACGTCGAGACCCAGTACTTC

j_call: TRBJ2-1
d_call: TRBD2
clone_size: many
v_call: TRBV7-9
cdr3_aa: CASSLGGASGNEQFF
cdr3_nt: TGTGCCAGCAGCTTGGGCGGGGCTAGCGGCAATGAGCAGTTCTTC